The sequence of this TCR beta chain was determined in a study of blood T cells in healthy people across ages. A second roughly 7 to 12 cycle PCR used barcoded and J-beta primers. TCRdb processed the 5' RACE reads anew with MiXCR; each CDR3 protein has one entry. Among roughly 1,800,000 distinct CDR3 sequences listed, roughly 49% were seen once. Turning to this clonotype: Antigen unknown.

Per germline, CDR1 MNHEY and CDR2 SVGEGT. The ends were cut back, 7 bases at V and 5 bases at J, with 18 bases in the middle. The CDR3 has 15 amino acids. Study outcomes and limitations: Whereas aged donors had fewer naive CD4+ cells, long-lived donors had more of them and higher diversity. Because donor CMV status was unknown, expanded clonotype changes were possibly confounded.

This chain uses TRBV6-2 or TRBV6-3 with TRBJ2-1; D not resolved. This clonotype was obtained from a woman aged 40 to 55 in good health. Sequencing was done on a sample of blood. The CDR3 DNA sequence: TGTGCCAGCACCAGGAACTCGGACCGAAACAATGAGCAGTTCTTC. Amino acid sequence: CASTRNSDRNNEQFF.